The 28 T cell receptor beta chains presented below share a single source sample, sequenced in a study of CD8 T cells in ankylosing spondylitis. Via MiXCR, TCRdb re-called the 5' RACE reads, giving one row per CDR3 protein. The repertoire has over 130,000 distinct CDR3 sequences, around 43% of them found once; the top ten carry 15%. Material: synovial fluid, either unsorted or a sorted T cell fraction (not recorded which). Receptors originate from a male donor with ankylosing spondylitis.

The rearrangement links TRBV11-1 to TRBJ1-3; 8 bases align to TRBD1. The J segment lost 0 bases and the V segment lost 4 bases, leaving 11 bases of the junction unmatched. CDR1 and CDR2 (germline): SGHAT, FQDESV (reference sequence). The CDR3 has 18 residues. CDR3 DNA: TGTGCCAGCAGCTCGGACAGGGAGAAAATTATCTCTGGAAACACCATATATTTT. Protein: CASSSDREKIISGNTIYF.

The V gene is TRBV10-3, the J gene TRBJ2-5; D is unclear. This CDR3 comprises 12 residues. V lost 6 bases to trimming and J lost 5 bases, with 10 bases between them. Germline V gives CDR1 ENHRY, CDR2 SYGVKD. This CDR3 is CAISSTGETQYF. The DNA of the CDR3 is TGTGCCATCAGCTCCACCGGGGAGACCCAGTACTTC.

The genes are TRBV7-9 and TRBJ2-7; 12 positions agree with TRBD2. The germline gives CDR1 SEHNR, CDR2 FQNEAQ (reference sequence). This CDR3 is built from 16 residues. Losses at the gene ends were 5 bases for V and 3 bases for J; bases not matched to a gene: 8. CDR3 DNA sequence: TGTGCCAGCAGCCCCGGGACTAGCGGGTTAGGCTACGAGCAGTACTTC. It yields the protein CASSPGTSGLGYEQYF.

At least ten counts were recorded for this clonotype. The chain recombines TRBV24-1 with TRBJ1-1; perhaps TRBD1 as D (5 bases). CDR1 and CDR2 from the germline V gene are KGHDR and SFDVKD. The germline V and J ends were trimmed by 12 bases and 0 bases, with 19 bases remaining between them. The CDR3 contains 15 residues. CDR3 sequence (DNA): TGTGCCTCCGGCCCCGGACAAACTATGAACACTGAAGCTTTCTTT. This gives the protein CASGPGQTMNTEAFF.

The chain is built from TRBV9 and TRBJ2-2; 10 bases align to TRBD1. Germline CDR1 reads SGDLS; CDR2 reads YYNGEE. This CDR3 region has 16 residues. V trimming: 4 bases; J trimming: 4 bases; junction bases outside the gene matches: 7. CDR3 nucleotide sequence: TGTGCCAGCAGCCCCTGGGACAGGGGCCCCACCGGGGAGCTGTTTTTT. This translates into CASSPWDRGPTGELFF.

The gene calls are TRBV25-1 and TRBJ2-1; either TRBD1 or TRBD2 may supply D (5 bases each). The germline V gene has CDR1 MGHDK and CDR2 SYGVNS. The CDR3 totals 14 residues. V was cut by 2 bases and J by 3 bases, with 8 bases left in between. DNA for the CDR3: TGTGCCAGCAGTGAAGAGGGGTTCTACAATGAGCAGTTCTTC. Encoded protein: CASSEEGFYNEQFF.

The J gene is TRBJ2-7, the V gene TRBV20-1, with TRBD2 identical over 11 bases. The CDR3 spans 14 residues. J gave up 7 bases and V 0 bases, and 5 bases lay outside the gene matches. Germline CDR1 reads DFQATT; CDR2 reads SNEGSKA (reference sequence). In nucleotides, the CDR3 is TGCAGTGCTAGAGAACTAGCGGGAGTGGGTGAGCAGTACTTC. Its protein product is CSARELAGVGEQYF.

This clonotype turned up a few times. The CDR3 nucleotides are TGTGCCAGCAGCTTAGGGTTGGATACGCAGTATTTT. Amino acid sequence: CASSLGLDTQYF. The rearrangement uses TRBV7-9 and TRBJ2-3; unclear D gene. The CDR3 length is 12 residues. Looked up from germline, CDR1 is SEHNR and CDR2 is FQNEAQ (reference sequence). V was clipped by 1 base and J by 6 bases, with 5 bases between them. The variable domain in full, with the rest retrieved from reference TRBV7-9 and TRBJ2-3, is DTGVSQNPRHKITKRGQNVTFRCDPISEHNRLYWYRQTLGQGPEFLTYFQNEAQLEKSRLLSDRFSAERPKGSFSTLEIQRTEQGDSAMYLCASSLGLDTQYFGPGTRLTVL.

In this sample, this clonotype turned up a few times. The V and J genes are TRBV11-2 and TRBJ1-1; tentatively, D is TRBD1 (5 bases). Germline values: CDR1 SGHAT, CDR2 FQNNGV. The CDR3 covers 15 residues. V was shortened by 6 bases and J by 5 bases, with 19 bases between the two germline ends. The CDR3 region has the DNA TGTGCCAGCAGTCAGATGGGGGGAGTGGAGACTGAAGCTTTCTTT. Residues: CASSQMGGVETEAFF.

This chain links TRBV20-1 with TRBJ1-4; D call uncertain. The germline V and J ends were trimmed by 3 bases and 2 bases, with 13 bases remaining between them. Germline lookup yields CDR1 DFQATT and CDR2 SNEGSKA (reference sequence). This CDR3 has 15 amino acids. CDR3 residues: CSARRAGSTNEKLFF. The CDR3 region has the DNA TGCAGTGCTAGGCGGGCTGGGTCGACTAATGAAAAACTGTTTTTT.

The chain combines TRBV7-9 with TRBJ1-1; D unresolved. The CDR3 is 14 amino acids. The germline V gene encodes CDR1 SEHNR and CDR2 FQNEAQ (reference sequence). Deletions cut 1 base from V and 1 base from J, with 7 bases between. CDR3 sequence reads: CASSLVLENTEAFF. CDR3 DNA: TGTGCCAGCAGCTTAGTCCTCGAGAACACTGAAGCTTTCTTT.

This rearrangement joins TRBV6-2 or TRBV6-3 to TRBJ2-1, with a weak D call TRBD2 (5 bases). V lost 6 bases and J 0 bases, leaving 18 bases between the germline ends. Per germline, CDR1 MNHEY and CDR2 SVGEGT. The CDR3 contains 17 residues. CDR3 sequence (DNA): TGTGCCAGCAGCAGACCCCCCAGCGGATACTCCTACAATGAGCAGTTCTTC. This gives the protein CASSRPPSGYSYNEQFF.

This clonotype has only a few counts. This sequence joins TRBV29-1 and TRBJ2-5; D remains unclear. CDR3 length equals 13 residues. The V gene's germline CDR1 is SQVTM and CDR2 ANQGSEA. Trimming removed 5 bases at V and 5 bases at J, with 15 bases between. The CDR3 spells CSVRQLPQETQYF. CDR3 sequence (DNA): TGCAGCGTTCGGCAGCTACCCCAGGAGACCCAGTACTTC.

The CDR3 sequence is CSASRPSGSSSYEQYF. The CDR3 nucleotides read TGCAGTGCAAGCCGTCCAAGCGGGTCTAGCTCCTACGAGCAGTACTTC. This rearrangement joins TRBV20-1 to TRBJ2-7, with D tentatively TRBD2 (6 bases). With 6 bases removed from V and 0 bases from J, the gap between germline ends came to 21 bases. The CDR3 has 16 residues. In germline, CDR1 is DFQATT, CDR2 SNEGSKA (reference sequence).

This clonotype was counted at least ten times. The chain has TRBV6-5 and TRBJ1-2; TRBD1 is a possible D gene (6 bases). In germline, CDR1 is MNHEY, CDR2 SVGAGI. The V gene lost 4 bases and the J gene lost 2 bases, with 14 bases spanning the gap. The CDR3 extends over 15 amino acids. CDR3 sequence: CASSWGAELNYGYTF. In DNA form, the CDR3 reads TGTGCCAGCAGTTGGGGGGCAGAATTAAACTATGGCTACACCTTC.

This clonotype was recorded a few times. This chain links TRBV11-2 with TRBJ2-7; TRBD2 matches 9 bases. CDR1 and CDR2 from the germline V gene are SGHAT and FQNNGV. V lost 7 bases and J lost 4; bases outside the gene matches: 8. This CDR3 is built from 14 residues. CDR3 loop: CASNTAGGPYEQYF. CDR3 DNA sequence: TGTGCCAGCAACACAGCGGGAGGACCTTACGAGCAGTACTTC.

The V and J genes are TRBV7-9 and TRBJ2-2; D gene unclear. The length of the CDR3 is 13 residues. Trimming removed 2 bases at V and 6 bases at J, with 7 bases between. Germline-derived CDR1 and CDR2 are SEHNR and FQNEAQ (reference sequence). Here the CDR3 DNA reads TGTGCCAGCAGCTTATCTTCCGCCGGGGAGCTGTTTTTT. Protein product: CASSLSSAGELFF.

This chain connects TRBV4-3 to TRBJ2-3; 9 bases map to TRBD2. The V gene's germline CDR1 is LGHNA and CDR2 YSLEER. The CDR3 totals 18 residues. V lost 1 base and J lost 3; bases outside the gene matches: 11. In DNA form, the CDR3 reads TGCGCCAGCAGCCAAGTCGGGATAGCGGGAGCCCGGACAGATACGCAGTATTTT. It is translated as CASSQVGIAGARTDTQYF.

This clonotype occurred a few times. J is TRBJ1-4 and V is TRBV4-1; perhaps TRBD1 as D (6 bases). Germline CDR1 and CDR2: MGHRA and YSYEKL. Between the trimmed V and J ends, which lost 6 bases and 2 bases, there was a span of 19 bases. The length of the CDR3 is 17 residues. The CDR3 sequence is CASRPNAQGSTNEKLFF. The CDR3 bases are TGCGCCAGCAGGCCGAACGCACAGGGATCGACTAATGAAAAACTGTTTTTT.

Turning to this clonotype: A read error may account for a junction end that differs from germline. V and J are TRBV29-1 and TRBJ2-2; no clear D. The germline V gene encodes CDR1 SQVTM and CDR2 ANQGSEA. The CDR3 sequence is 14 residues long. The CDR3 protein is CSVEGRRNTRELFF. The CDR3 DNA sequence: TGCAGCGTTGAAGGACGGCGGAACACCCGGGAGCTGTTTTTT.

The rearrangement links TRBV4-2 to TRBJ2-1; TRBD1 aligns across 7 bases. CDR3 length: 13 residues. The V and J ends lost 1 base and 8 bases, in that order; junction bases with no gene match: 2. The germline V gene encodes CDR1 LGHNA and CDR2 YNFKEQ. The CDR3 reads CASSQGQGHEQFF. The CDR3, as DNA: TGTGCCAGCAGCCAAGGACAGGGACATGAGCAGTTCTTC.

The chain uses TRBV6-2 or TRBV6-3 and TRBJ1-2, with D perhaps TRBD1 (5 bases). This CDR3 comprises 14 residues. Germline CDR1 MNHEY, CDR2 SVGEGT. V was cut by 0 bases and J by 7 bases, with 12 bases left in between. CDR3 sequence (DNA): TGTGCCAGCAGTTACTCAGAGGGGTACAGTGGCTACACCTTC. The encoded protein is CASSYSEGYSGYTF.

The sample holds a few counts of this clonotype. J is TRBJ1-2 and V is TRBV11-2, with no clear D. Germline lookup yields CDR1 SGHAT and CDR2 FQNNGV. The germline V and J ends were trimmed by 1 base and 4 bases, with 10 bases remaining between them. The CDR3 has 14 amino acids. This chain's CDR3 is CASSLVSQVYGYTF. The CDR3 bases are TGTGCCAGCAGCTTAGTGAGCCAAGTCTATGGCTACACCTTC.

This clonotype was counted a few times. CDR3 DNA: TGTGCCAGCAGCCTACTTGATGGGACAGGGGTAAATGAGCAGTTCTTC. It translates to CASSLLDGTGVNEQFF. The chain joins TRBV7-9 to TRBJ2-1, with 10 bases fitting TRBD1. The V gene end was trimmed by 5 bases and the J gene end by 7 bases; junction bases not matched to a gene: 11. The CDR3 is made up of 16 amino acids. Germline V gene data show CDR1 as SEHNR and CDR2 as FQNEAQ (reference sequence).

The CDR3 DNA sequence: TGTGCCAGCAGCTTAATAAACACAGATACGCAGTATTTT. This translates into CASSLINTDTQYF. The V gene is TRBV7-3, the J gene TRBJ2-3; D ambiguous. The CDR3 covers 13 residues. The germline V gene encodes CDR1 SGHTA and CDR2 FQGTGA. The V end lost 1 base, the J end lost 2 bases, and 4 bases lay between the germline ends. Complete variable domain (other parts from reference TRBV7-3 and TRBJ2-3): GAGVSQTPSNKVTEKGKYVELRCDPISGHTALYWYRQSLGQGPEFLIYFQGTGAADDSGLPNDRFFAVRPEGSVSTLKIQRTERGDSAVYLCASSLINTDTQYFGPGTRLTVL.

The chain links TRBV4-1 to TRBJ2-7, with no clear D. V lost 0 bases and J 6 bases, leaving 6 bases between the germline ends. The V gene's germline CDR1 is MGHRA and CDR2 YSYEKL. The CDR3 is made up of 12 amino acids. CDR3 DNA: TGCGCCAGCAGCCAAGATTCCCGCGAGCAGTACTTC. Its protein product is CASSQDSREQYF.

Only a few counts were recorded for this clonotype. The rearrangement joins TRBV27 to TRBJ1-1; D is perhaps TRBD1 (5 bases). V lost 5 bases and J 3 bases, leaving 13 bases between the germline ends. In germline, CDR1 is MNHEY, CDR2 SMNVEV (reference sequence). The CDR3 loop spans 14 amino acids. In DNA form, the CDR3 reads TGTGCCAGCAGTCCCTGGGGGGTATACACTGAAGCTTTCTTT. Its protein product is CASSPWGVYTEAFF.

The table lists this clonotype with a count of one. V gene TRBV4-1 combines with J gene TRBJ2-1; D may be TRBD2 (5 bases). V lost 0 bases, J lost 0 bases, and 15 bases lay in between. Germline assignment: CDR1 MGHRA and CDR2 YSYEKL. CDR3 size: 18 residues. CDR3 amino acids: CASSQDGGPGISYNEQFF. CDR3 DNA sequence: TGCGCCAGCAGCCAAGATGGCGGTCCGGGGATCTCCTACAATGAGCAGTTCTTC.